The clone carrying this T cell receptor (beta chain) is a singleton in its sample. Its antigen is undetermined. These data belong to a study of human thymus T cells. Overall study results and limits: The related literature has documented a marked overlap of thymic repertoires among unrelated individuals.

Sequencing used immunoSEQ multiplex PCR; TCRdb keeps in-frame clones, though not all of them. The sample comprises approximately 71,000 clones, over 85% of which are singletons, and approximately 0.031% rests with the top ten. Corrective cardiac surgery supplied the resected thymus tissue. Germline CDR1 reads SGHDN; CDR2 reads FVKESK. The CDR3 is 12 residues long. Trimming pared 0 bases from V and 5 bases from J, leaving 3 bases between. This sequence originates from a girl in the first two years of life with a congenital heart defect but otherwise immunologically healthy. The sample consisted of thymus tissue. V and J are TRBV14 and TRBJ2-3; D ambiguous. CDR3 sequence: CASSQDLDTQYF. Written as DNA, the CDR3 is TGTGCCAGCAGCCAAGATTTAGATACGCAGTATTTT.